These T cell receptor beta chains were read from a single sample in a study of blood T cell repertoires in COVID-19. Sequencing used immunoSEQ multiplex PCR; TCRdb keeps in-frame clones, though not all of them. Among more than 200,000 clones listed, roughly 86% were seen once. What was sequenced was PBMCs or T cells enriched from blood (not recorded which). Source of these receptors: a woman aged 50 to 65 who had recovered from COVID-19. The CDR3 runs from the conserved cysteine through the conserved F or W. The D gene is left open where the match is weak. Clone sizes are given selectively: once, few, many, or a class where the clone is expanded.

J,D,size,V,CDR3,DNA
TRBJ2-4,TRBD2,.,TRBV10-3,CAISESRLAADIQYF,TGTGCCATCAGTGAGTCGAGACTAGCCGCGGACATTCAGTACTTC
TRBJ1-4,TRBD1,few,TRBV10-3,CATRTGTGGNDGEKLFF,TGTGCCACCCGAACCGGGACAGGGGGAAATGACGGTGAAAAACTGTTTTTT
TRBJ2-7,TRBD2,.,TRBV7-9,CASSAGTSGEQYF,TGTGCCAGCAGCGCCGGGACTAGCGGCGAGCAGTACTTC
TRBJ1-2,TRBD1,.,TRBV6-5,CASSSGGAKYGYTF,TGTGCCAGCAGTTCAGGGGGCGCGAAATATGGCTACACCTTC
TRBJ2-3,TRBD1,.,TRBV30,CAWSKQRTGGSTDTQYF,TGTGCCTGGAGTAAACAAAGGACAGGGGGTAGCACAGATACGCAGTATTTT
TRBJ2-5,.,.,TRBV9,CASSSRGSETQYF,TGTGCCAGCAGCTCTCGGGGGAGTGAGACCCAGTACTTC
TRBJ2-3,TRBD2,few,TRBV11-2,CASSRWGGSRDTQYF,TGTGCCAGCAGCCGGTGGGGCGGGAGTCGAGATACGCAGTATTTT
TRBJ2-7,TRBD1,.,TRBV24-1,CATSESGTGGSYEQYF,TGTGCCACCAGTGAGTCCGGGACAGGGGGCTCCTACGAGCAGTACTTC
TRBJ2-1,.,.,TRBV11-2,CASSLSGFNEQFF,TGTGCCAGCAGCTTAAGTGGCTTCAATGAGCAGTTCTTC
TRBJ2-1,TRBD2,.,TRBV18,CASSRQTGGSYNEQFF,TGTGCCAGCTCACGACAGACGGGGGGGTCCTACAATGAGCAGTTCTTC
TRBJ1-2,.,.,TRBV3-1/TRBV3-2,CASSQGVESGGYTF,TGTGCCAGCAGCCAAGGGGTCGAATCGGGGGGCTACACCTTC
TRBJ2-7,TRBD1,.,TRBV6-5,CAGAGTGFYEQYF,TGTGCCGGGGCTGGGACAGGATTCTACGAGCAGTACTTC
TRBJ1-1,.,.,TRBV28,CASRHQVNTEAFF,TGTGCCAGCAGACATCAGGTGAACACTGAAGCTTTCTTT
TRBJ2-3,.,.,TRBV5-4,CASSLDRYTDTQYF,TGTGCCAGCAGCCTCGACAGGTACACAGATACGCAGTATTTT
TRBJ1-1,.,.,TRBV6-5,CASSERGTEAFF,TGTGCCAGCAGCGAGAGGGGGACTGAAGCTTTCTTT
TRBJ2-5,TRBD1,.,TRBV5-1,CASSSGTGQETQYF,TGCGCCAGCAGCTCCGGGACAGGGCAAGAGACCCAGTACTTC
TRBJ1-2,TRBD1,.,TRBV7-9,CASSQFKSSRDRENGYTF,TGTGCCAGCAGCCAGTTTAAGTCCAGTCGGGACAGGGAGAATGGCTACACCTTC
TRBJ2-2,.,.,TRBV27,CATSNESQYTGELFF,TGTGCCACCTCCAATGAGAGTCAATACACCGGGGAGCTGTTTTTT
TRBJ2-6,.,.,TRBV4-3,CASSHDIHSGANVLTF,TGCGCCAGCAGTCACGACATACACTCTGGGGCCAACGTCCTGACTTTC
TRBJ1-2,TRBD1,.,TRBV7-9,CASSPTGEEYGYTF,TGTGCCAGCAGCCCAACAGGGGAAGAATATGGCTACACCTTC